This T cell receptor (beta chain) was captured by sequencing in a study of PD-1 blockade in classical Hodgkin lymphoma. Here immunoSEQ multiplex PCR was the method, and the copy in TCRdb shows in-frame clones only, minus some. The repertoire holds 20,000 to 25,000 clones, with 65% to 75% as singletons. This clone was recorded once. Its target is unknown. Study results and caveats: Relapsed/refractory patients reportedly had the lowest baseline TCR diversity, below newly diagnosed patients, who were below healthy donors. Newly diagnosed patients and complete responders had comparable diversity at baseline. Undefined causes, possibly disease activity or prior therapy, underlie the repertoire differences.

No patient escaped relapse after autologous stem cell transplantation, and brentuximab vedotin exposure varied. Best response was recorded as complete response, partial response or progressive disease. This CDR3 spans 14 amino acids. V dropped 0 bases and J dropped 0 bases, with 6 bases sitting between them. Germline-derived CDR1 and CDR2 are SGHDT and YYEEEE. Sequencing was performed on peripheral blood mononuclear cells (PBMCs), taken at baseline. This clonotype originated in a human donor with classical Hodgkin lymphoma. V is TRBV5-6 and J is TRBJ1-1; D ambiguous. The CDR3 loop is CASSLGWMNTEAFF. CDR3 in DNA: TGTGCCAGCAGCTTGGGATGGATGAACACTGAAGCTTTCTTT.